Each of the 9 T cell receptor beta chains below was sequenced from the same sample in a study of PD-1 blockade in classical Hodgkin lymphoma. Here immunoSEQ multiplex PCR was the method, and the copy in TCRdb shows in-frame clones only, minus some. The repertoire holds about 89,000 clones, with around nine tenths as singletons. The time point was: cycle 4 day 1 (C4D1), after less than seven weeks of nivolumab. Relapses following autologous stem cell transplantation were seen in all patients, with brentuximab vedotin exposure varying. Source: peripheral blood mononuclear cells (PBMCs), taken before the fourth cycle of nivolumab. The receptor source for this set is a human donor with classical Hodgkin lymphoma.

The chain links TRBV7-9 to TRBJ1-3; D not resolved. The germline V gene encodes CDR1 SEHNR and CDR2 FQNEAQ (reference sequence). V was pared by 4 bases and J by 0 bases, with 7 bases between. The CDR3 totals 14 residues. CDR3 nucleotides: TGTGCCAGCAGCTCCGACTCCTCTGGAAACACCATATATTTT. Encoded protein: CASSSDSSGNTIYF.

The rearrangement links TRBV19 to TRBJ2-1; a possible D gene is TRBD1 (6 bases). The CDR3 runs to 15 residues. Per germline, CDR1 LNHDA and CDR2 SQIVND (reference sequence). V shed 1 base and J shed 5 bases, with 12 bases lying between them. Here the CDR3 reads CASSIGHDRNNEQFF. The CDR3 region has the DNA TGTGCCAGTAGTATAGGGCACGACAGGAACAATGAGCAGTTCTTC.

This clone came up a few times. This chain joins TRBV2 and TRBJ2-7; a possible D gene is TRBD1 (5 bases). The CDR3 is 15 amino acids. The germline V and J ends were trimmed by 2 bases and 2 bases, with 13 bases remaining between them. In germline, CDR1 is SNHLY, CDR2 FYNNEI. The CDR3 protein is CASSEPQGIAYEQYF. The CDR3 coding sequence is TGTGCCAGCAGTGAACCTCAGGGAATCGCCTACGAGCAGTACTTC.

The chain recombines TRBV11-2 with TRBJ2-4; D is possibly TRBD1 or TRBD2 (5 bases each). CDR1 and CDR2 from the germline V gene are SGHAT and FQNNGV. The CDR3 spans 16 residues. V lost 4 bases, J lost 0 bases, and 13 bases lay in between. CDR3 bases: TGTGCCAGCAGCTCCCGGGGCGGACTAGCCAAAAACATTCAGTACTTC. It yields the protein CASSSRGGLAKNIQYF.

V is TRBV10-2 and J is TRBJ2-1; the match to TRBD2 covers 9 bases. Trimming cost V 4 bases and J 3 bases; bases outside gene matches: 1. Germline-derived CDR1 and CDR2 are WSHSY and SAAADI. The CDR3 has 14 residues. The CDR3 protein is CASSVSGGYNEQFF. CDR3 nucleotide sequence: TGCGCCAGCAGTGTTAGCGGGGGCTACAATGAGCAGTTCTTC.

This sequence joins TRBV4-3 and TRBJ1-4; perhaps TRBD1 as D (5 bases). Germline CDR1 LGHNA, CDR2 YSLEER. Trimming cost V 0 bases and J 0 bases, with 11 bases left between them. The CDR3 loop spans 17 amino acids. The CDR3 loop is CASSQEGGATTNEKLFF. The CDR3 coding sequence is TGCGCCAGCAGCCAAGAAGGCGGGGCAACAACTAATGAAAAACTGTTTTTT.

The chain joins TRBV6-5 to TRBJ1-2, with D possibly matching TRBD1 (5 bases). This CDR3 has 15 amino acids. Germline loops: CDR1 MNHEY, CDR2 SVGAGI. V lost 2 bases and J lost 4, with 14 bases in between. CDR3 amino acids: CASSYEGNHIYGYTF. DNA for the CDR3: TGTGCCAGCAGTTACGAGGGGAATCATATCTATGGCTACACCTTC.

The chain is built from TRBV19 and TRBJ2-5; 7 bases map to TRBD1. Germline V gives CDR1 LNHDA, CDR2 SQIVND (reference sequence). The CDR3 is 15 residues long. Trimming cost V 1 base and J 5 bases; bases outside gene matches: 7. CDR3 sequence: CASSIGGQLVETQYF. DNA of the CDR3: TGTGCCAGTAGTATAGGGGGACAGTTGGTGGAGACCCAGTACTTC.

The chain employs TRBV9 and TRBJ1-4; 9 nucleotides align to TRBD1. The trim removed 3 bases at V and 11 bases at J, leaving 8 bases unmatched. Germline V CDR1 and CDR2: SGDLS, YYNGEE. The CDR3 is made up of 14 amino acids. The CDR3 DNA sequence: TGTGCCAGCAGCGACACAGGGGGCGACCCCAAACTGTTTTTT. Amino acid sequence: CASSDTGGDPKLFF.